The 15 T cell receptor beta chains in this list originate from one sample, sequenced in a study of identifying expanded T cells in peripheral blood. Sequenced by immunoSEQ multiplex PCR; TCRdb stores in-frame clones only, minus some. Of under 150,000 clones listed, more than 80% are singletons. The specimen sequenced was blood. The receptors were gathered from a person aged 18 to 75 in good health.

The chain combines TRBV5-4 with TRBJ1-1; D gene ambiguous. Between the trimmed V and J ends, which lost 1 base and 1 base, there was a span of 8 bases. The V gene's germline CDR1 is SGHNT and CDR2 YYREEE (reference sequence). The CDR3 consists of 14 residues. CDR3 loop: CASSLQTQNTEAFF. The DNA for the CDR3 is TGTGCCAGCAGCTTGCAGACCCAGAACACTGAAGCTTTCTTT.

This chain connects TRBV19 to TRBJ1-5, with D perhaps matching TRBD1 (6 bases). The V gene's germline CDR1 is LNHDA and CDR2 SQIVND (reference sequence). CDR3 length: 17 residues. Trimming removed 3 bases from V and 5 bases from J, with 20 bases in between. The CDR3 loop reads CASSITSYREMDQPQHF. CDR3 DNA sequence: TGTGCCAGTAGTATTACCAGCTACAGGGAAATGGATCAGCCCCAGCATTTT.

This clone was seen a few times. Other nucleotide sequences from this sample produce the same CDR3. The CDR3 nucleotides are TGTGCCAGCTCACCGGACAGGGATTCACCCCTCCACTTT. As protein: CASSPDRDSPLHF. The rearrangement uses TRBV18 and TRBJ1-6; TRBD1 matches 8 bases. Germline trimming cut 3 bases from V and 8 bases from J; bases unmatched to any gene: 0. The CDR3 is made up of 13 amino acids. Germline loops: CDR1 KGHSH, CDR2 LQKENI.

V gene TRBV10-3 combines with J gene TRBJ2-7, with 8 nucleotides matching TRBD1. The germline V gene encodes CDR1 ENHRY and CDR2 SYGVKD. Trimming at V came to 3 bases and at J to 5 bases, leaving 9 bases not matched to a gene. This CDR3 has 15 amino acids. The CDR3, as DNA: TGTGCCATCAGTGACCCCGGACAGGGTAAGCACGAGCAGTACTTC. It codes for CAISDPGQGKHEQYF.

This rearrangement joins TRBV5-5 to TRBJ2-7, with D maybe TRBD1 (6 bases). Germline CDR1 SGHKS, CDR2 YYEKEE (reference sequence). The CDR3 totals 13 residues. V lost 4 bases, J lost 5 bases, and 13 bases lay in between. As DNA, the CDR3 is TGTGCCAGCAGCAGGGACACCAAGGACGAGCAGTACTTC. Protein: CASSRDTKDEQYF. The whole variable domain, remainder taken from reference TRBV5-5 and TRBJ2-7, is DAGVTQSPTHLIKTRGQQVTLRCSPISGHKSVSWYQQVLGQGPQFIFQYYEKEERGRGNFPDRFSARQFPNYSSELNVNALLLGDSALYLCASSRDTKDEQYFGPGTRLTVT.

The CDR3 loop is CSARSGTGSYEQYF. The CDR3, as DNA: TGCAGCGCCCGATCCGGGACAGGGTCGTACGAGCAGTACTTC. The chain links TRBV29-1 to TRBJ2-7; 9 bases agree with TRBD1. CDR3 length equals 14 residues. The germline V gene encodes CDR1 SQVTM and CDR2 ANQGSEA. Trimming at V came to 7 bases and at J to 4 bases, leaving 11 bases not matched to a gene.

The V gene is TRBV7-8, the J gene TRBJ1-2; 9 nucleotides match TRBD1. This CDR3 is 15 amino acids long. Germline loops: CDR1 SGHVS, CDR2 FQNEAQ. V dropped 6 bases and J dropped 3; count of bases not matched to a gene: 8. The CDR3 region has the DNA TGTGCCAGCAGAAAACCGGGACAGGGAGACTATGGCTACACCTTC. It specifies CASRKPGQGDYGYTF. The entire variable domain, with the rest obtained from reference TRBV7-8 and TRBJ1-2, is as follows: GAGVSQSPRYKVAKRGQDVALRCDPISGHVSLFWYQQALGQGPEFLTYFQNEAQLDKSGLPSDRFFAERPEGSVSTLKIQRTQQEDSAVYLCASRKPGQGDYGYTFGSGTRLTVV.

This rearrangement joins TRBV11-2 to TRBJ1-1; D unresolved. Germline CDR1 SGHAT, CDR2 FQNNGV. Trimming took off 10 bases at V and 3 bases at J, with 15 bases between the two ends. There are 13 residues in the CDR3. Written as DNA, the CDR3 is TGTGCCACCCGACGGGTGGGCGACACTGAAGCTTTCTTT. Its translation: CATRRVGDTEAFF.

This chain joins TRBV5-1 and TRBJ1-2; D perhaps matches TRBD1 (5 bases). Trimming left V 0 bases short and J 4 bases short, with 13 bases between. The germline V gene has CDR1 SGHRS and CDR2 YFSETQ. The CDR3 is 15 amino acids. The DNA for the CDR3 is TGCGCCAGCAGCTTGGTTAGGGGCGCAACCTATGGCTACACCTTC. Translation gives CASSLVRGATYGYTF.

The chain uses TRBV9 and TRBJ1-2; the match to TRBD1 covers 9 bases. The V gene's germline CDR1 is SGDLS and CDR2 YYNGEE. Trimming at V came to 0 bases and at J to 8 bases, leaving 5 bases not matched to a gene. The CDR3 sequence is 14 residues long. The DNA of the CDR3 is TGTGCCAGCAGCGTAGGAGGGACAGGGAAGGGCTACACCTTC. It is translated as CASSVGGTGKGYTF.

The V call is TRBV5-1, the J call TRBJ2-2; either TRBD1 or TRBD2 may supply D (5 bases each). Looked up from germline, CDR1 is SGHRS and CDR2 is YFSETQ. Trimming stripped 7 bases from V and 1 base from J, with 14 bases between. This CDR3 is 15 amino acids long. CDR3 amino acids: CASSSGTGNTGELFF. CDR3 sequence (DNA): TGCGCCAGCTCCTCCGGGACCGGGAACACCGGGGAGCTGTTTTTT.

This clone was seen more than once but under ten times. This chain uses TRBV10-3 with TRBJ1-5, with D uncertain. With 4 bases removed from V and 0 bases from J, the gap between germline ends came to 10 bases. Germline loops: CDR1 ENHRY, CDR2 SYGVKD. CDR3 length: 15 residues. The CDR3 nucleotides are TGTGCCATCAGTGGCCAGTGGGATAGCAATCAGCCCCAGCATTTT. This sequence encodes CAISGQWDSNQPQHF.

V is TRBV7-9 and J is TRBJ2-2, with 9 bases lining up with TRBD1. CDR3 size: 16 residues. V was clipped by 1 base and J by 5 bases; unmatched bases: 5. Germline CDR1 SEHNR, CDR2 FQNEAQ (reference sequence). DNA of the CDR3: TGTGCCAGCAGCTTAGAGGCGACAGGGGGTACCGGGGAGCTGTTTTTT. Protein sequence: CASSLEATGGTGELFF.

The rearrangement links TRBV6-5 to TRBJ1-1; no clear D gene. The V gene lost 8 bases and the J gene lost 6 bases, with 16 bases spanning the gap. The CDR3 totals 13 residues. Germline values: CDR1 MNHEY, CDR2 SVGAGI. Written as DNA, the CDR3 is TGTGCCAGCCGGAGTGTTTTTTTAGCTGAAGCTTTCTTT. It yields the protein CASRSVFLAEAFF.

The chain has TRBV6-4 and TRBJ1-6; 7 nucleotides match TRBD1. There are 15 residues in the CDR3. Looked up from germline, CDR1 is MRHNA and CDR2 is SNTAGT. Losses at the gene ends were 0 bases for V and 6 bases for J; bases not matched to a gene: 2. CDR3 nucleotide sequence: TGTGCCAGCAGTGACTCGGACAGGTCTAATTCACCCCTCCACTTT. It yields the protein CASSDSDRSNSPLHF.